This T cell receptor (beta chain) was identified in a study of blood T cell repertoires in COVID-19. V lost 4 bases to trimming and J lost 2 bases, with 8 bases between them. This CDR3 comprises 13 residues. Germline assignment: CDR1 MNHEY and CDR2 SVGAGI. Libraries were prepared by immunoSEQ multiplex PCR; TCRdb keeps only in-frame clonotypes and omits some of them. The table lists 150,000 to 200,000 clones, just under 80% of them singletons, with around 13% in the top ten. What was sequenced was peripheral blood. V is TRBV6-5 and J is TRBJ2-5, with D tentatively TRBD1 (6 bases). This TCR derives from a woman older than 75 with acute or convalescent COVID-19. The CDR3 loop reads CASSSTGQETQYF. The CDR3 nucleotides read TGTGCCAGCAGTTCGACAGGTCAAGAGACCCAGTACTTC.